This T cell receptor (beta chain) came from a study of cytomegalovirus exposure and HLA in healthy donors. Study-wide background: Within an early data release were 80 million to 90 million unique TCRs drawn from HLA-typed donors. Points from the study as a whole: According to a later analysis, most TCR beta chains associated with CMV appeared HLA-restricted. TCR beta sequences reportedly predicted most subjects' HLA-A and HLA-B alleles accurately.

Samples came from healthy bone marrow donors. Concerning this clone itself: Its antigen is unidentified.

PCR used 60 Vbeta primers and 13 Jbeta primers. TCRdb's table, derived via immunoSEQ multiplex PCR, lists solely in-frame clones and lacks some. The repertoire holds about 120,000 clones, with roughly 76% as singletons. Germline CDR1 KGHSH, CDR2 LQKENI. The V segment lost 6 bases and the J segment 4 bases; nucleotides outside the gene matches: 11. The CDR3 has 16 residues. Material: PBMCs. This TCR came from a man aged 25-40 years in good health and CMV-seronegative. The rearrangement uses TRBV18 and TRBJ2-3, with TRBD2 matching 9 bases. In nucleotides, the CDR3 is TGTGCCAGCTCCCCCTTGGCGCGGGGGGGCTCAGATACGCAGTATTTT. As protein: CASSPLARGGSDTQYF. The variable domain in full, completed from reference TRBV18 and TRBJ2-3, reads NAGVMQNPRHLVRRRGQEARLRCSPMKGHSHVYWYRQLPEEGLKFMVYLQKENIIDESGMPKERFSAEFPKEGPSILRIQQVVRGDSAAYFCASSPLARGGSDTQYFGPGTRLTVL.